Included here is one T cell receptor (beta chain) sequence, with context. V was pared by 3 bases and J by 2 bases, with 14 bases between. This CDR3 spans 15 amino acids. Germline lookup yields CDR1 SGHRS and CDR2 YFSETQ. This entry is derived from a study of blood T cells in healthy people across ages. Sample-barcoded 5' priming and a J-beta primer mix drove a second PCR of roughly 7 to 11 cycles. TCRdb reprocessed the 5' RACE reads with MiXCR, giving one entry per CDR3 protein. The table records about 1.8 million distinct CDR3 sequences, about 50% of them present only once. Sequencing input: blood. The chain joins TRBV5-1 to TRBJ1-2; tentative D call: TRBD1 (5 bases). The receptor's source is a woman aged 40 to 49 in good health. CDR3 bases: TGCGCCAGCAGCTGGGGCCCGGGCGGGAACTATGGCTACACCTTC. It yields the protein CASSWGPGGNYGYTF.